These 22 T cell receptor beta chains were all obtained from the same sample, sequenced in a study of blood T cell repertoires in COVID-19. Using immunoSEQ multiplex PCR, the repertoire was profiled, and TCRdb retains in-frame clones only, with some absent. This sample carries 200,000 to 250,000 clones, around four fifths of them seen once, and the ten largest clones take less than 3.5%. The source material was peripheral blood. All receptors come from a man in his forties or fifties with active or convalescent COVID-19.

V gene TRBV2 combines with J gene TRBJ2-3; D gene uncertain. CDR1 is SNHLY, CDR2 FYNNEI, per germline. The CDR3 contains 12 residues. Trimming removed 4 bases from V and 3 bases from J, with 5 bases in between. Here the CDR3 reads CASSVLTDTQYF. The CDR3 nucleotides are TGTGCCAGCAGTGTATTGACAGATACGCAGTATTTT.

The chain carries TRBV2 and TRBJ1-1; no clear D gene. Germline CDR1 is SNHLY and CDR2 is FYNNEI. This CDR3 comprises 14 residues. V was clipped by 9 bases and J by 5 bases, with 19 bases between them. CDR3 region: CASQPQVYYTEAFF. CDR3 nucleotides: TGTGCCAGTCAGCCCCAGGTATATTATACTGAAGCTTTCTTT.

J is TRBJ2-7 and V is TRBV10-2, with D possibly matching TRBD1 (5 bases). V was pared by 2 bases and J by 0 bases, with 11 bases between. Germline-derived CDR1 and CDR2 are WSHSY and SAAADI. This CDR3 is 15 amino acids long. CDR3 nucleotides: TGCGCCAGCAGTGAGCAGGGCTGGTTCTCCTACGAGCAGTACTTC. It encodes CASSEQGWFSYEQYF.

This chain links TRBV19 with TRBJ1-1; D possibly corresponds to TRBD1 (5 bases). Germline CDR1 and CDR2: LNHDA and SQIVND (reference sequence). V was shortened by 6 bases and J by 2 bases, with 10 bases between the two germline ends. The CDR3 is made up of 13 amino acids. The CDR3 bases are TGTGCCAGTAGGGGGCAGGCCAACACTGAAGCTTTCTTT. Translation: CASRGQANTEAFF.

This rearrangement joins TRBV6-5 to TRBJ1-2; D might be TRBD1 (5 bases). The CDR3 length is 14 residues. Trimming cost V 7 bases and J 1 base, with 13 bases left between them. Germline V gene data show CDR1 as MNHEY and CDR2 as SVGAGI. CDR3 coding DNA: TGTGCCAGCACCGCGACAGTTTTTAACTATGGCTACACCTTC. It is translated as CASTATVFNYGYTF.

V usage is TRBV19 and J usage is TRBJ1-1, with unresolved D. V lost 2 bases and J lost 2, with 3 bases in between. The germline gives CDR1 LNHDA, CDR2 SQIVND (reference sequence). The CDR3 loop spans 12 amino acids. The CDR3 region is CASSILNTEAFF. CDR3 DNA sequence: TGTGCCAGTAGTATACTTAACACTGAAGCTTTCTTT.

The chain joins TRBV5-4 to TRBJ2-7, with D perhaps TRBD2 (6 bases). CDR1 is SGHNT and CDR2 is YYREEE in the germline V gene (reference sequence). This CDR3 region has 14 residues. V dropped 5 bases and J dropped 2 bases, with 14 bases sitting between them. DNA for the CDR3: TGTGCCAGCAGGGCGGCGGGACCCCCCTACGAGCAGTACTTC. It codes for CASRAAGPPYEQYF. Filled out from reference TRBV5-4 and TRBJ2-7, the complete variable domain reads ETGVTQSPTHLIKTRGQQVTLRCSSQSGHNTVSWYQQALGQGPQFIFQYYREEENGRGNFPPRFSGLQFPNYSSELNVNALELDDSALYLCASRAAGPPYEQYFGPGTRLTVT.

The CDR3 DNA is TGTGCCAGCAGCCCAGCTTTAGGAGGGACAGGATACTATGGCTACACCTTC. As protein: CASSPALGGTGYYGYTF. The rearrangement links TRBV11-2 to TRBJ1-2; TRBD1 agrees at 8 bases. V was pared by 5 bases and J by 3 bases, with 14 bases of the junction left unmatched. This CDR3 contains 17 residues. Germline V CDR1 and CDR2: SGHAT, FQNNGV.

This sequence joins TRBV6-2 or TRBV6-3 and TRBJ1-5, with 7 nucleotides matching TRBD1. The CDR3 sequence is 15 residues long. Trimming took 5 bases from V and 6 from J; bases not matched to a gene: 10. Germline lookup yields CDR1 MNHEY and CDR2 SVGEGT. CDR3 protein: CASSDLQGFRQPQHF. The CDR3 region has the DNA TGTGCCAGCAGTGACTTACAGGGGTTTCGTCAGCCCCAGCATTTT.

The V gene is TRBV5-4, the J gene TRBJ1-1, with 9 bases aligning to TRBD1. Per the germline V gene, CDR1 is SGHNT and CDR2 is YYREEE (reference sequence). This CDR3 has 14 amino acids. The V segment lost 5 bases and the J segment 5 bases; nucleotides outside the gene matches: 7. In DNA, the CDR3 is TGTGCCAGCAGGCCTACAGGGGGCCGGACTGAAGCTTTCTTT. Amino acids: CASRPTGGRTEAFF. Using reference TRBV5-4 and TRBJ1-1 for the parts outside the CDR3, the full variable domain is ETGVTQSPTHLIKTRGQQVTLRCSSQSGHNTVSWYQQALGQGPQFIFQYYREEENGRGNFPPRFSGLQFPNYSSELNVNALELDDSALYLCASRPTGGRTEAFFGQGTRLTVV.

The rearrangement links TRBV18 to TRBJ2-1, with TRBD2 matching 9 bases. CDR1 is KGHSH and CDR2 is LQKENI in the germline V gene. V shed 3 bases and J 4 bases; nucleotides not matched to a gene: 4. This CDR3 spans 15 amino acids. CDR3: CASSPERGAYNEQFF. The CDR3 nucleotides are TGTGCCAGCTCACCCGAGCGGGGGGCTTACAATGAGCAGTTCTTC.

V and J are TRBV5-4 and TRBJ2-7; 7 bases line up with TRBD1. Losses at the gene ends were 0 bases for V and 6 bases for J; bases not matched to a gene: 6. Germline V gives CDR1 SGHNT, CDR2 YYREEE (reference sequence). The CDR3 covers 14 residues. The CDR3 here is CASSLGHRGREQYF. The DNA of the CDR3 is TGTGCCAGCAGCTTGGGTCACAGGGGCCGCGAGCAGTACTTC. The full variable domain, in which reference TRBV5-4 and TRBJ2-7 provide the parts outside the CDR3, is ETGVTQSPTHLIKTRGQQVTLRCSSQSGHNTVSWYQQALGQGPQFIFQYYREEENGRGNFPPRFSGLQFPNYSSELNVNALELDDSALYLCASSLGHRGREQYFGPGTRLTVT.

This chain links TRBV4-1 with TRBJ1-4; D is uncertain. Germline V gene sequence: CDR1 MGHRA, CDR2 YSYEKL. The V end was cut by 0 bases, the J end by 7 bases, with 15 bases between. This CDR3 spans 16 amino acids. The CDR3 nucleotides are TGCGCCAGCAGCCAAGATCCGGGAAGGCGGGCTGAAAAACTGTTTTTT. Its translation is CASSQDPGRRAEKLFF.

This sequence joins TRBV30 and TRBJ1-6; D is perhaps TRBD1 (6 bases). The germline CDR1 and CDR2 sequences are GTSNPN and SVGIG (reference sequence). The V end lost 0 bases, the J end lost 7 bases, and 10 bases lay between the germline ends. The CDR3 contains 14 residues. The CDR3 coding sequence is TGTGCCTGGAGTGTAGGGACACACAATTCACCCCTCCACTTT. Its translation is CAWSVGTHNSPLHF.

This sequence joins TRBV3-1 (or the pseudogene TRBV3-2) and TRBJ2-2; D gene unclear. Germline V gene lookup returns CDR1 LGHDT and CDR2 YNNKEL (reference sequence). The V end lost 4 bases, the J end lost 7 bases, and 7 bases lay between the germline ends. The CDR3 loop spans 12 amino acids. The CDR3: CASSPQYGELFF. In DNA form, the CDR3 reads TGTGCCAGCAGCCCCCAGTACGGGGAGCTGTTTTTT.

This clone was detected ten times or more. This chain links TRBV7-2 with TRBJ1-4, with D perhaps TRBD1 (5 bases). V lost 2 bases and J lost 6, with 16 bases in between. This CDR3 comprises 16 residues. From germline, CDR1 is SGHTA and CDR2 FQGNSA. The CDR3 DNA reads TGTGCCAGCAGCTTATTACCGGCAGGGTCCTATGAAAAACTGTTTTTT. Translating it yields CASSLLPAGSYEKLFF.

The V call is TRBV10-3, the J call TRBJ1-5; no firm D call. Germline CDR1 is ENHRY and CDR2 is SYGVKD. Trimming removed 2 bases at V and 7 bases at J, with 6 bases between. The CDR3 is made up of 12 amino acids. The CDR3 loop is CAISEGGQPQHF. The CDR3 nucleotides read TGTGCCATCAGTGAGGGAGGCCAGCCCCAGCATTTT.

The chain uses TRBV28 and TRBJ1-1, with 10 bases matching TRBD1. J was trimmed by 5 bases and V by 4 bases; bases with no gene match: 4. CDR3 length: 14 residues. Germline CDR1 MDHEN, CDR2 SYDVKM. CDR3 region: CASSSGQGVTEAFF. The CDR3 DNA sequence: TGTGCCAGCAGTTCAGGACAGGGGGTGACTGAAGCTTTCTTT. Based on the CDR3 plus reference TRBV28 and TRBJ1-1, the full variable domain is DVKVTQSSRYLVKRTGEKVFLECVQDMDHENMFWYRQDPGLGLRLIYFSYDVKMKEKGDIPEGYSVSREKKERFSLILESASTNQTSMYLCASSSGQGVTEAFFGQGTRLTVV.

This rearrangement joins TRBV9 to TRBJ1-2, with D possibly being TRBD1 (5 bases). V dropped 5 bases and J dropped 8 bases, with 19 bases sitting between them. The germline gives CDR1 SGDLS, CDR2 YYNGEE. CDR3 length: 14 residues. The CDR3 DNA follows: TGTGCCAGCAGTCTCATCAATGGGGCTCAGGGCTACACCTTC. This sequence encodes CASSLINGAQGYTF.

As for this clone: The junction does not match germline at one end; this may be a read error. J is TRBJ1-1 and V is TRBV18; no definite D call. The CDR3 runs 14 residues. Germline CDR1 KGHSH, CDR2 LQKENI. CDR3 DNA sequence: TGTGCCAGCTCACCAAGAAGCGACCCCCTTGAATCTTTCTTT. This encodes CASSPRSDPLESFF.

V and J are TRBV3-1 (or the pseudogene TRBV3-2) and TRBJ2-3, with 7 bases fitting TRBD2. This CDR3 is built from 14 residues. CDR1 is LGHDT and CDR2 is YNNKEL in the germline V gene (reference sequence). V gave up 3 bases and J gave up 2 bases; unmatched junction bases: 2. CDR3 DNA sequence: TGTGCCAGCAGCCAGGGGAGGGCCACAGATACGCAGTATTTT. This translates into CASSQGRATDTQYF.

J is TRBJ1-2 and V is TRBV5-1; tentative D call: TRBD1 (6 bases). V was clipped by 0 bases and J by 1 base, with 10 bases between them. The CDR3 spans 15 residues. CDR1 is SGHRS, CDR2 YFSETQ, per germline. CDR3 sequence reads: CASSLAGAFNYGYTF. The CDR3 region has the DNA TGCGCCAGCAGCTTGGCAGGGGCCTTTAACTATGGCTACACCTTC. The whole variable domain, remainder taken from reference TRBV5-1 and TRBJ1-2, is KAGVTQTPRYLIKTRGQQVTLSCSPISGHRSVSWYQQTPGQGLQFLFEYFSETQRNKGNFPGRFSGRQFSNSRSEMNVSTLELGDSALYLCASSLAGAFNYGYTFGSGTRLTVV.